There are many counts of the clone carrying this T cell receptor beta chain. The target antigen is unknown. These data belong to a study of Graves' ophthalmopathy and Graves' hyperthyroidism. Other autoimmune diseases, uncontrolled infections, pregnancy and lactation each led to patient exclusion. Findings and caveats of the study: The model's ophthalmopathy progression predictions had around 67% sensitivity and about 72% specificity. Blood contained most expanded thyroid clonotypes exceeding 0.001 frequency.

The CDR3 spans 19 residues. Between the trimmed V and J ends, which lost 3 bases and 0 bases, there was a span of 18 bases. RNA transcripts provided the template for amplifying TCR beta CDR3 regions. RT-PCR in the first round used HTBI primers; a second-round multiplex PCR followed. TCRdb itself ran the multiplex PCR reads through MiXCR, one entry per CDR3 protein. The data hold 220,000 or so distinct CDR3 sequences, with roughly 21% observed a single time. The source of this sequence is a woman between 45 and 60 years old with Graves' ophthalmopathy. The genes are TRBV12-3 or TRBV12-4 and TRBJ2-6; D ambiguous. The sample was peripheral blood. The CDR3 nucleotides are TGTGCCAGCAGTTTCGGCGGAACGTTCGTTAGCTCTGGGGCCAACGTCCTGACTTTC. This encodes CASSFGGTFVSSGANVLTF.